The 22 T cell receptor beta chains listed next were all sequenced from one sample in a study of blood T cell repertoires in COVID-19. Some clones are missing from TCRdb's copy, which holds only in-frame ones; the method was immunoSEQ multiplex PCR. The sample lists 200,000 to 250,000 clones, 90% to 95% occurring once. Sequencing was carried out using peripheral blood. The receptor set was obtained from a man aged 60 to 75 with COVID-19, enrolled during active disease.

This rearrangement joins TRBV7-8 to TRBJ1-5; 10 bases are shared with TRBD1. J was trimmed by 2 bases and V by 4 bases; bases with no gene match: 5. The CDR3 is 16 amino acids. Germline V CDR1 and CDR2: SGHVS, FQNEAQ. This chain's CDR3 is CASSSRDRGGNQPQHF. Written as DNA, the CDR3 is TGTGCCAGCAGCTCCCGGGACAGGGGCGGCAATCAGCCCCAGCATTTT.

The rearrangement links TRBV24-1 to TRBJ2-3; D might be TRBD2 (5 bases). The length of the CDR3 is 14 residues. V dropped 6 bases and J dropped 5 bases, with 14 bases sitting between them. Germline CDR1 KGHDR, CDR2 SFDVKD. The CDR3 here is CATSSTDAGDTQYF. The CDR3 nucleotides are TGTGCCACCAGTTCGACTGACGCGGGAGATACGCAGTATTTT.

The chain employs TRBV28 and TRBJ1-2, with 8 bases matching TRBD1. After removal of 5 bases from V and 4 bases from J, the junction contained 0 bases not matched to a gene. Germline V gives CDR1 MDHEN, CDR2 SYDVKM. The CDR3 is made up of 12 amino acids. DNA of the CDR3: TGTGCCAGCAGTGGGACAGGCTATGGCTACACCTTC. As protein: CASSGTGYGYTF.

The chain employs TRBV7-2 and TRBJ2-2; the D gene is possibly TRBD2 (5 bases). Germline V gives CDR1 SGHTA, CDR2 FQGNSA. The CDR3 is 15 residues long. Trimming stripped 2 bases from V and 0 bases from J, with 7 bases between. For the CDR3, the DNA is TGTGCCAGCAGCTTAAGCGGAGCGAACACCGGGGAGCTGTTTTTT. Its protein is CASSLSGANTGELFF.

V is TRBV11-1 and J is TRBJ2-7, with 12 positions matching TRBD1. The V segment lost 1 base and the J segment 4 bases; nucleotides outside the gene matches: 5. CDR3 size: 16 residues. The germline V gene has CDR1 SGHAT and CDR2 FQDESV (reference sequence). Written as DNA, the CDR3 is TGTGCCAGCAGCTTAGGGGGACAGGGGGCCGGGTACGAGCAGTACTTC. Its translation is CASSLGGQGAGYEQYF.

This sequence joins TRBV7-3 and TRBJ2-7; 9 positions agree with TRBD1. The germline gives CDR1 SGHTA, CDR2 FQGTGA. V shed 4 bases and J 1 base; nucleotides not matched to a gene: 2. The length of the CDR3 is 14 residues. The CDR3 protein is CASSSGTGSYEQYF. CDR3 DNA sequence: TGTGCCAGCAGCTCCGGGACAGGGTCCTACGAGCAGTACTTC.

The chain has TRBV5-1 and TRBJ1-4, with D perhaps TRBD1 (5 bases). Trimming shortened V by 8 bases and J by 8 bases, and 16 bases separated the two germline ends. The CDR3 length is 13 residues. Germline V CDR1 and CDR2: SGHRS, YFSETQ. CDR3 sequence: CASSTQSGEKLFF. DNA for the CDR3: TGCGCCAGTTCGACACAATCAGGGGAAAAACTGTTTTTT.

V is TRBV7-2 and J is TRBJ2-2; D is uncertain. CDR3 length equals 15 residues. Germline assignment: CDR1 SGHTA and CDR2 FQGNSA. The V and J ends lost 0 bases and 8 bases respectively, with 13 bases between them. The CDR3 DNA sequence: TGTGCCAGCAGCTTAGCGGTGGTGCGCGGAGGGGAGCTGTTTTTT. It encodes CASSLAVVRGGELFF.

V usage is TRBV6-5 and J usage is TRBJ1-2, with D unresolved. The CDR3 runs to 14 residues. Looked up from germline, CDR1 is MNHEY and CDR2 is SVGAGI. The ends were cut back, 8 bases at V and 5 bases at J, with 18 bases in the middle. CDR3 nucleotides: TGTGCCAGCCGAAGGACGGTGACGGGGTATGGCTACACCTTC. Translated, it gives CASRRTVTGYGYTF.

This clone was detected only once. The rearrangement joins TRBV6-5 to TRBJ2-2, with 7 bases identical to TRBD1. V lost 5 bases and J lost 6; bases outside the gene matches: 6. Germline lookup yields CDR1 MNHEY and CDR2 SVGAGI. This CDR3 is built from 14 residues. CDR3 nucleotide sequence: TGTGCCAGCAGTCTAGACAGGGTAGCCGGGGAGCTGTTTTTT. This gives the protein CASSLDRVAGELFF.

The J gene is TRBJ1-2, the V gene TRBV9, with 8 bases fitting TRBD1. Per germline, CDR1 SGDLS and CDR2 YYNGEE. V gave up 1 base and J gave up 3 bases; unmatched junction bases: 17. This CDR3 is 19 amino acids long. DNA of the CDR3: TGTGCCAGCAGCGTACCAACTGGGGCCTCGGGACAGGCTTACTATGGCTACACCTTC. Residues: CASSVPTGASGQAYYGYTF.

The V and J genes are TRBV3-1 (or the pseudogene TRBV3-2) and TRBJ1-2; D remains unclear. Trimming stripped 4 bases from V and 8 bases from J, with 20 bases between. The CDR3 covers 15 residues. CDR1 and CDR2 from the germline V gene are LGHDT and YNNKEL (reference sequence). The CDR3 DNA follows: TGTGCCAGCAGCCCCGGACCGGGATCACCATGGGGCTACACCTTC. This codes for CASSPGPGSPWGYTF.

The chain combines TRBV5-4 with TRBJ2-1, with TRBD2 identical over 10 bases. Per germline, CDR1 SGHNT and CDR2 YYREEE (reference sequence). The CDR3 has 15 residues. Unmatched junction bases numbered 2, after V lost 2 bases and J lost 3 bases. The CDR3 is CASSFEREGYNEQFF. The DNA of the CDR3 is TGTGCCAGCAGCTTCGAGCGGGAGGGCTACAATGAGCAGTTCTTC.

The CDR3, as DNA: TGTGCCACCAGTGTGGCCATATACAATGAGCAGTTCTTC. This codes for CATSVAIYNEQFF. The chain has TRBV24-1 and TRBJ2-1, with unresolved D. Trimming pared 5 bases from V and 4 bases from J, leaving 8 bases between. CDR1 is KGHDR, CDR2 SFDVKD, per germline. The CDR3 spans 13 residues.

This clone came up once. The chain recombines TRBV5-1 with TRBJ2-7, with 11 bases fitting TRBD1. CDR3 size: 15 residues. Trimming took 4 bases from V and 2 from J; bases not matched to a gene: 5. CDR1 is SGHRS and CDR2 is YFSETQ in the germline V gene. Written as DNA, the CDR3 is TGCGCCAGCAGCCCATCGGGACAGGGGGCCTACGAGCAGTACTTC. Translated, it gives CASSPSGQGAYEQYF.

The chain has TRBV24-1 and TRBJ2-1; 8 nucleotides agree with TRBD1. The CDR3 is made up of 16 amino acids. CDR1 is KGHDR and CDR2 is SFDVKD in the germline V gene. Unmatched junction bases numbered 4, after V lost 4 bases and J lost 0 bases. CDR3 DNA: TGTGCCACCAGTGAGCCAGACAGGGGCTCCTACAATGAGCAGTTCTTC. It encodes CATSEPDRGSYNEQFF.

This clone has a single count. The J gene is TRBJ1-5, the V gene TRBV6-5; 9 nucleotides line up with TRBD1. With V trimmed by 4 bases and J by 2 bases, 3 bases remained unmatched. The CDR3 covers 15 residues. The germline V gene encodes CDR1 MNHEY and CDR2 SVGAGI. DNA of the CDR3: TGTGCCAGCAGTTTGGACAGGGGAGGCAATCAGCCCCAGCATTTT. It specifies CASSLDRGGNQPQHF.

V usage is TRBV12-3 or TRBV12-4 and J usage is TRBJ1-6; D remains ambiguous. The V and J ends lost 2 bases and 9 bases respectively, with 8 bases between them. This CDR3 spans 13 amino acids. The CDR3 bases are TGTGCCAGCAGTTTAACAGACCCTTCACCCCTCCACTTT. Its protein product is CASSLTDPSPLHF.

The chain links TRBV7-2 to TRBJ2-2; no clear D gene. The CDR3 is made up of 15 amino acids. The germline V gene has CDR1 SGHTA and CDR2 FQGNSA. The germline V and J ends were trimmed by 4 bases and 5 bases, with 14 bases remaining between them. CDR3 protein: CASSSRGRRTGELFF. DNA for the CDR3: TGTGCCAGCAGCTCAAGAGGTCGGCGGACCGGGGAGCTGTTTTTT.

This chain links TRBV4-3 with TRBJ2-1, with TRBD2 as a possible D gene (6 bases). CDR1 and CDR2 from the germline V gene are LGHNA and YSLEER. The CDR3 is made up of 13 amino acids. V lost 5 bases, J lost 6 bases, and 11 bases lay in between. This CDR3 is CASSAGLVNEQFF. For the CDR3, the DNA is TGCGCCAGCAGCGCGGGACTCGTCAATGAGCAGTTCTTC.

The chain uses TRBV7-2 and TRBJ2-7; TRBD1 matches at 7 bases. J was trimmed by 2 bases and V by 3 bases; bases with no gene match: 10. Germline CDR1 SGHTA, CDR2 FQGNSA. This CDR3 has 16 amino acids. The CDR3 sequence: CASSFRPTDRAYEQYF. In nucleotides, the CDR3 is TGTGCCAGCAGCTTTCGCCCAACAGACAGGGCCTACGAGCAGTACTTC.

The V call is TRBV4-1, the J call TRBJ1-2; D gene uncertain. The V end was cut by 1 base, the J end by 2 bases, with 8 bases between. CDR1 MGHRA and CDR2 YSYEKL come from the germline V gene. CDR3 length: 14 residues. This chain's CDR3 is CASSQVEANYGYTF. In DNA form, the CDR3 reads TGCGCCAGCAGCCAAGTAGAGGCAAACTATGGCTACACCTTC.